This T cell receptor beta chain came from a study of blood T cell repertoires in COVID-19. Turning to the study itself: Specimens from acute and convalescent COVID-19 originated in the United States, Italy and Spain. PBMCs, B-cell-depleted T cells, or T cells provided the cDNA or gDNA that made up the material.

The CDR3 contains 14 residues. Germline V gives CDR1 MNHEY, CDR2 SMNVEV (reference sequence). Trimming took 3 bases from V and 0 from J; bases not matched to a gene: 2. Methods used by the authors: Amplification of reference gene primers was used by the study to estimate nucleated cell counts. Using immunoSEQ multiplex PCR, the repertoire was profiled, and TCRdb retains in-frame clones only, with some absent. V, J and clone size are taken as reported in that table, and D and trimming were inferred from the DNA itself. Here the sample spans approximately 90,000 clones, about 88% being singletons. Sequenced material: peripheral blood. The sequence was obtained from a woman aged 80 or over with acute or convalescent COVID-19. This chain connects TRBV27 to TRBJ2-7; the match to TRBD1 covers 7 bases. The CDR3: CASSFGTDSYEQYF. The DNA of the CDR3 is TGTGCCAGCAGTTTCGGGACAGACTCCTACGAGCAGTACTTC.